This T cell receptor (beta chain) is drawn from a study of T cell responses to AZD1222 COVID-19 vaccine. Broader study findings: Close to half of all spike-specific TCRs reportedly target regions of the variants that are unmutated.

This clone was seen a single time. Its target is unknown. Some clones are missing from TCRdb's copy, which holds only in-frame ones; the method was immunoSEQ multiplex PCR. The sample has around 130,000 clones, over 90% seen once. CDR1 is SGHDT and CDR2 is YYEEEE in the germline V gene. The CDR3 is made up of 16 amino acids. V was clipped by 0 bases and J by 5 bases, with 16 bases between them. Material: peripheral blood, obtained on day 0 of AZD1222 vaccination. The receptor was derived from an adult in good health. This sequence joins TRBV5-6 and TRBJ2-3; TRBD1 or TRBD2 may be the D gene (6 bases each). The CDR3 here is CASSLGLGGTGDTQYF. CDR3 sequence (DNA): TGTGCCAGCAGCTTGGGGCTGGGGGGCACAGGAGATACGCAGTATTTT.